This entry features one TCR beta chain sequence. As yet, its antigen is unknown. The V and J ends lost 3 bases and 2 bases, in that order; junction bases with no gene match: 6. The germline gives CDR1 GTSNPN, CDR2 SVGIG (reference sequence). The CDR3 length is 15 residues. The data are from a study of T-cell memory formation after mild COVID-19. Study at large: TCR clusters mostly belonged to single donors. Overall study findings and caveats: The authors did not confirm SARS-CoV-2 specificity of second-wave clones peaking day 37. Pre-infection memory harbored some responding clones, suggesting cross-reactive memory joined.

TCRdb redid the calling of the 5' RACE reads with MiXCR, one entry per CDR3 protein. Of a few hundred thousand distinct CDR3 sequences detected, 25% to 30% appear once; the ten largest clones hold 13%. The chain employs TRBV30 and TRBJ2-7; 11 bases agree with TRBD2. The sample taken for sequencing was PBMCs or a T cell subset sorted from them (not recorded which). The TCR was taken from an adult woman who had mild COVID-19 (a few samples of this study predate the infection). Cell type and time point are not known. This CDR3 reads CAWSTGLAGAYEQYF. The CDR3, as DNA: TGTGCCTGGAGCACCGGACTAGCGGGCGCCTACGAGCAGTACTTC.